Listed below are T cell receptor beta chains from one sample, sequenced in a study of patients and donors after allogeneic stem cell transplantation. TCRdb independently ran MiXCR on the RT-PCR reads; one entry per CDR3 protein. The table lists 920,000 or so distinct CDR3 sequences, approximately 18% of them singletons. Sample: blood, either unsorted or a sorted T cell fraction (not recorded which). All receptors derive from a human donor who was either an allogeneic HSCT recipient or a stem cell or donor lymphocyte infusion donor (not recorded which). It is not recorded whose cells these are; they may come from a transplant donor. Both conserved end residues are part of each CDR3.

j_gene,v_gene,CDR3aa
TRBJ2-1,TRBV5-1,CASSFNGGGSYNEQFF
TRBJ2-2,TRBV27,CASSLSIMGGASGGLANTGELFF
TRBJ1-1,TRBV5-1,CASSSGDRGNTEAFF
TRBJ2-7,TRBV6-2/TRBV6-3,CANPDGYEQYF
TRBJ1-1,TRBV19,CASSIWTGGIVSTEAFF
TRBJ2-7,TRBV6-1,CASSPLPGKGDEQYF
TRBJ2-7,TRBV27,CASRGLSNYEQYF
TRBJ1-5,TRBV11-1,CASSLTGGRGQPQHF
TRBJ2-2,TRBV7-8,CASSLLGFTGELFF
TRBJ2-7,TRBV25-1,CASRGLAASYEQYF
TRBJ1-5,TRBV12-3/TRBV12-4,CASSGRTINQPQHF
TRBJ2-7,TRBV12-3/TRBV12-4,CATPGSAKSYEQYF
TRBJ2-1,TRBV4-2,CASSHPPGGRDEQFF
TRBJ1-5,TRBV5-1,CASSPSAVSVSNQPQHF
TRBJ1-6,TRBV12-3/TRBV12-4,CASSLRGNSPLHF
TRBJ1-1,TRBV6-1,CASNRDKNTEAFF
TRBJ1-2,TRBV12-3/TRBV12-4,CASSSTGENTF
TRBJ1-4,TRBV12-3/TRBV12-4,CASSPRPGTKEKLFF
TRBJ1-2,TRBV20-1,CSARTGSYGYTF
TRBJ2-7,TRBV11-2,CASSLGSRTGGPNYEQYF
TRBJ1-1,TRBV12-3/TRBV12-4,CASSWDRSGTEAFF
TRBJ2-7,TRBV7-9,CASSLYTEGEQYF
TRBJ2-2,TRBV10-3,CAISESGRHTGELFF
TRBJ1-2,TRBV20-1,CSSTGPSQDGYTF
TRBJ1-1,TRBV12-3/TRBV12-4,CASHRRTGGGGEAFF
TRBJ2-2,TRBV4-2,CASTLRDGNAGELFF
TRBJ2-3,TRBV7-2,CASSFSGTAGDTQYF
TRBJ2-3,TRBV7-3,CASSLRGGGAGIDTQYF
TRBJ2-2,TRBV5-5,CASSFGRGGTGELFF
TRBJ2-3,TRBV7-9,CASSSDFEGATDTQYF
TRBJ2-3,TRBV6-5,CASSYVAGASTDTQYF
TRBJ2-7,TRBV6-1,CASSGREAYEQYF